One and the same sample provided the 24 T cell receptor beta chains below, sequenced in a study of CD4 T cells in relation to SARS-CoV-2 and coronaviruses. Sequencing used immunoSEQ multiplex PCR; TCRdb keeps in-frame clones, though not all of them. The table records about 60,000 clones, approximately 90% of them present only once. Sequenced sample: naive CD4+ T cells from PBMCs. Described subset: naive CD4+ T cells isolated by negative enrichment. The receptors shown here come from an adult with COVID-19.

The V call is TRBV7-9, the J call TRBJ1-5; D uncertain. V gave up 1 base and J gave up 9 bases, with 10 bases separating them. Per the germline V gene, CDR1 is SEHNR and CDR2 is FQNEAQ (reference sequence). CDR3 size: 13 residues. The CDR3 loop is CASSLGYSRPQHF. The CDR3 DNA reads as TGTGCCAGCAGCTTAGGCTACAGTCGGCCCCAGCATTTT.

V is TRBV6-1 and J is TRBJ2-7, with D unresolved. The germline V gene has CDR1 MNHNS and CDR2 SASEGT. Trimming took 3 bases from V and 2 from J, leaving 14 bases between them. This CDR3 region has 15 residues. In nucleotides, the CDR3 is TGTGCCAGCAGTGATAATACCGACGCCGCCTACGAGCAGTACTTC. The encoded protein is CASSDNTDAAYEQYF.

The rearrangement links TRBV10-3 to TRBJ2-1, with TRBD1 identical over 8 bases. The CDR3 consists of 14 residues. Trimming took 6 bases from V and 5 from J; bases not matched to a gene: 6. Germline CDR1 and CDR2: ENHRY and SYGVKD. CDR3 nucleotides: TGTGCCATCAGGGGCGGGACAGGAAACAATGAGCAGTTCTTC. Amino acid sequence: CAIRGGTGNNEQFF.

This chain joins TRBV4-2 and TRBJ2-2, with D hard to call. This CDR3 spans 14 amino acids. Trimming stripped 2 bases from V and 4 bases from J, with 8 bases between. Germline CDR1 is LGHNA and CDR2 is YNFKEQ. This chain's CDR3 is CASSQSGGTGELFF. CDR3 nucleotides: TGTGCCAGCAGCCAAAGTGGCGGCACCGGGGAGCTGTTTTTT.

The chain carries TRBV20-1 and TRBJ2-2; the D gene could be TRBD1 or TRBD2 (5 bases each). Germline V CDR1 and CDR2: DFQATT, SNEGSKA (reference sequence). Trimming removed 3 bases from V and 6 bases from J, with 8 bases in between. This CDR3 is built from 12 residues. The CDR3 reads CSASVGAGELFF. Here the CDR3 DNA reads TGCAGTGCTAGTGTGGGGGCCGGGGAGCTGTTTTTT.

The chain couples TRBV19 to TRBJ2-7; D might be TRBD1 (7 bases). V lost 4 bases and J 11 bases, leaving 15 bases between the germline ends. CDR1 and CDR2 (germline): LNHDA, SQIVND (reference sequence). This CDR3 has 12 residues. The CDR3 DNA sequence: TGTGCCAGTAGTAGAACCTTCAGGGGGGAGTACTTC. Its protein product is CASSRTFRGEYF.

The J gene is TRBJ2-1, the V gene TRBV5-5; TRBD2 might be the D (6 bases). The CDR3 length is 14 residues. The germline V and J ends were trimmed by 0 bases and 10 bases, with 14 bases remaining between them. Germline CDR1 reads SGHKS; CDR2 reads YYEKEE (reference sequence). CDR3 in DNA: TGTGCCAGCAGCTTGGCCCGGAGAAGCGGGGAGCAGTTCTTC. Its protein product is CASSLARRSGEQFF.

The rearrangement joins TRBV7-6 to TRBJ2-7, with D possibly being TRBD1 (6 bases). The CDR3 is 15 residues long. Germline V gene data show CDR1 as SGHVS and CDR2 as FNYEAQ. V lost 3 bases and J 1 base, leaving 13 bases between the germline ends. Here the CDR3 DNA reads TGTGCCAGCAGCTTCAGCCAGGGGTGGTCCTACGAGCAGTACTTC. This translates into CASSFSQGWSYEQYF.

The CDR3: CASSQLKAGVEQYF. CDR3 nucleotides: TGTGCCAGCAGCCAATTAAAAGCGGGGGTGGAGCAGTACTTC. The chain recombines TRBV3-1 (or the pseudogene TRBV3-2) with TRBJ2-7; 8 bases line up with TRBD2. Germline CDR1 reads LGHDT; CDR2 reads YNNKEL (reference sequence). J gave up 7 bases and V 2 bases, and 7 bases lay outside the gene matches. The CDR3 length is 14 residues.

The J gene is TRBJ1-2, the V gene TRBV5-4; D perhaps matches TRBD1 (5 bases). The CDR3 consists of 18 residues. Germline CDR1 is SGHNT and CDR2 is YYREEE (reference sequence). The germline V and J ends were trimmed by 3 bases and 4 bases, with 25 bases remaining between them. The chain's CDR3 is CASSSAKQVNPISYGYTF. Written as DNA, the CDR3 is TGTGCCAGCAGCTCGGCCAAACAGGTTAACCCAATCAGCTATGGCTACACCTTC.

This sequence joins TRBV30 and TRBJ1-3; D is ambiguous. Germline V gene sequence: CDR1 GTSNPN, CDR2 SVGIG (reference sequence). The length of the CDR3 is 16 residues. With 1 base removed from V and 0 bases from J, the gap between germline ends came to 13 bases. DNA of the CDR3: TGTGCCTGGAGTGCAGCGACTCACTTCTCTGGAAACACCATATATTTT. Translating it yields CAWSAATHFSGNTIYF.

This clone was picked up one time. V and J are TRBV5-1 and TRBJ2-4; TRBD1 aligns across 7 bases. Unmatched junction bases numbered 7, after V lost 4 bases and J lost 6 bases. The CDR3 sequence is 14 residues long. CDR1 SGHRS and CDR2 YFSETQ come from the germline V gene. The CDR3 DNA reads as TGCGCCAGCAGCATACGACAGGGAAGAAACATTCAGTACTTC. Amino acid sequence: CASSIRQGRNIQYF.

This clone was detected only once. The chain joins TRBV7-7 to TRBJ2-5; D may be TRBD1 (5 bases). Trimming left V 4 bases short and J 4 bases short, with 10 bases between. In germline, CDR1 is SSHAT, CDR2 FNYEAQ (reference sequence). The CDR3 is 13 residues long. CDR3 DNA: TGTGCCAGCAGCTCAGGGTTTAGAGAGACCCAGTACTTC. This gives the protein CASSSGFRETQYF.

This clone was seen a single time. CDR3 region: CASSEGTAARETQYF. CDR3 bases: TGTGCCAGCAGCGAGGGGACAGCCGCACGAGAGACCCAGTACTTC. V gene TRBV9 combines with J gene TRBJ2-5; the match to TRBD1 covers 7 bases. The V segment lost 3 bases and the J segment 4 bases; nucleotides outside the gene matches: 9. This CDR3 is built from 15 residues. CDR1 is SGDLS and CDR2 is YYNGEE in the germline V gene.

The V call is TRBV27, the J call TRBJ2-7; a weak D match, TRBD2 (6 bases). From germline, CDR1 is MNHEY and CDR2 SMNVEV (reference sequence). V shed 4 bases and J shed 6 bases, with 22 bases lying between them. CDR3 size: 16 residues. The CDR3 loop reads CASSSNPSRPGGEQYF. The CDR3 nucleotides are TGTGCCAGCAGTTCTAACCCTAGCAGGCCCGGGGGCGAGCAGTACTTC.

V usage is TRBV19 and J usage is TRBJ1-6, with D perhaps TRBD1 (6 bases). This CDR3 has 15 amino acids. Germline values: CDR1 LNHDA, CDR2 SQIVND (reference sequence). Trimming shortened V by 7 bases and J by 7 bases, and 17 bases separated the two germline ends. CDR3 in DNA: TGTGCCAGTAACAGAGGGGGGAAGATGAATTCACCCCTCCACTTT. Translation: CASNRGGKMNSPLHF.

V is TRBV15 and J is TRBJ2-7; 7 bases line up with TRBD2. The CDR3 sequence is 15 residues long. Germline V lookup: CDR1 LNHNV, CDR2 YYDKDF (reference sequence). The ends lost 1 base at V and 0 bases at J; junction bases unmatched: 3. Written as DNA, the CDR3 is TGTGCCACCAGCAGAGGGCGGGGGAGCTCCTACGAGCAGTACTTC. Amino acids: CATSRGRGSSYEQYF.

The chain links TRBV3-1 (or the pseudogene TRBV3-2) to TRBJ1-2, with 7 bases fitting TRBD1. Unmatched junction bases numbered 5, after V lost 1 base and J lost 3 bases. The germline V gene has CDR1 LGHDT and CDR2 YNNKEL (reference sequence). This CDR3 is built from 15 residues. CDR3 sequence reads: CASSQASTGHYGYTF. The CDR3 bases are TGTGCCAGCAGCCAAGCCTCGACAGGGCACTATGGCTACACCTTC.

This chain links TRBV7-9 with TRBJ1-6; TRBD1 matches at 9 bases. Looked up from germline, CDR1 is SEHNR and CDR2 is FQNEAQ (reference sequence). J was trimmed by 7 bases and V by 3 bases; bases with no gene match: 1. The CDR3 consists of 14 residues. CDR3 protein: CASSFGQGNSPLHF. The CDR3 DNA reads as TGTGCCAGCAGCTTTGGACAGGGGAATTCACCCCTCCACTTT. Combining the CDR3 with reference TRBV7-9 and TRBJ1-6 gives the whole variable domain DTGVSQNPRHKITKRGQNVTFRCDPISEHNRLYWYRQTLGQGPEFLTYFQNEAQLEKSRLLSDRFSAERPKGSFSTLEIQRTEQGDSAMYLCASSFGQGNSPLHFGNGTRLTVT.

The table lists this clone with a few counts. V usage is TRBV6-4 and J usage is TRBJ2-6; D is uncertain. The CDR3 spans 14 residues. Germline CDR1 and CDR2: MRHNA and SNTAGT. Trimming shortened V by 2 bases and J by 0 bases, and 2 bases separated the two germline ends. The CDR3 region is CASSDNSGANVLTF. The CDR3 DNA sequence: TGTGCCAGCAGTGACAACTCTGGGGCCAACGTCCTGACTTTC.

The chain uses TRBV28 and TRBJ2-4, with 7 bases fitting TRBD1. The CDR3 loop spans 15 amino acids. Per the germline V gene, CDR1 is MDHEN and CDR2 is SYDVKM. The V gene end was trimmed by 7 bases and the J gene end by 4 bases; junction bases not matched to a gene: 10. The CDR3 spells CASTTPGQEKNIQYF. The DNA for the CDR3 is TGTGCCAGCACCACCCCCGGACAGGAGAAAAACATTCAGTACTTC.

The rearrangement uses TRBV28 and TRBJ1-1; possibly TRBD1 for D (5 bases). CDR3 length: 16 amino acids. Germline lookup yields CDR1 MDHEN and CDR2 SYDVKM. V dropped 11 bases and J dropped 2 bases, with 24 bases sitting between them. The CDR3 here is CAVKWGKYLANTEAFF. The CDR3 DNA sequence: TGTGCCGTAAAGTGGGGGAAGTATTTGGCAAACACTGAAGCTTTCTTT.

This clone appeared once. The J gene is TRBJ1-1, the V gene TRBV28, with D possibly being TRBD1 (5 bases). The CDR3 loop spans 14 amino acids. Germline V gene data show CDR1 as MDHEN and CDR2 as SYDVKM. The V gene lost 1 base and the J gene lost 3 bases, with 9 bases spanning the gap. In nucleotides, the CDR3 is TGTGCCAGCAGTTTATCGCGGGGGGACACTGAAGCTTTCTTT. Translating it yields CASSLSRGDTEAFF.

The chain employs TRBV3-1 (or the pseudogene TRBV3-2) and TRBJ2-7; 7 bases align to TRBD2. CDR3 size: 13 residues. V was clipped by 4 bases and J by 6 bases; unmatched bases: 6. CDR1 is LGHDT and CDR2 is YNNKEL in the germline V gene (reference sequence). The CDR3 region is CASSPHGGFEQYF. In DNA, the CDR3 is TGTGCCAGCAGCCCCCACGGGGGGTTCGAGCAGTACTTC.